This TCR beta chain was profiled in a study of blood T cell repertoires in COVID-19. Study-wide context: Nucleic acid was either cDNA or gDNA, and it came from T cells, B-cell-depleted T cells, or PBMCs.

As originally analysed: Estimation of nucleated cell counts was performed using reference gene primer amplification. The table came from immunoSEQ multiplex PCR; TCRdb's copy has only in-frame clones and leaves some out. D and trimming come from the DNA, and the V and J calls and clone size come from that table. The sample lists 240,000 or so clones, approximately 84% occurring once. The V gene's germline CDR1 is SGHNT and CDR2 YYREEE (reference sequence). V shed 2 bases and J 3 bases; nucleotides not matched to a gene: 7. This CDR3 comprises 16 residues. This sequence was found in a woman in her thirties who had recovered from COVID-19. Sequenced input: peripheral blood. The chain recombines TRBV5-4 with TRBJ2-5; 10 positions agree with TRBD1. CDR3 nucleotides: TGTGCCAGCAGCTTAGGGGACAGGGGCTGGAAAGAGACCCAGTACTTC. Protein sequence: CASSLGDRGWKETQYF.